These 12 T cell receptor beta chains were all obtained from the same sample, sequenced in a study of post-analysis software for immune sequencing data. General study results and limits: TRBV segments more frequent in patients than in controls numbered a few and included TRBV5-6, TRBV5-1 and TRBV20-1.

Unique molecular identifiers tagged the TCR beta cDNA libraries. Each CDR3 protein gets one entry after TCRdb re-called the PCR reads with MiXCR. The sample holds approximately 730,000 distinct CDR3 sequences, 35% to 55% seen once. These receptors' targets are unknown. The source material was blood. Source of these receptors: a girl between 10 and 17 years old with multiple sclerosis.

The V gene is TRBV28, the J gene TRBJ1-2, with 7 bases matching TRBD1. The CDR3 runs to 12 residues. V shed 5 bases and J 5 bases; nucleotides not matched to a gene: 2. In germline, CDR1 is MDHEN, CDR2 SYDVKM. The CDR3 protein is CASSGDRYGYTF. The CDR3 DNA sequence: TGTGCCAGCAGTGGGGACAGATATGGCTACACCTTC.

J is TRBJ1-2 and V is TRBV12-3 or TRBV12-4; D perhaps matches TRBD1 (5 bases). The CDR3 is made up of 12 amino acids. V shed 6 bases and J shed 5 bases, with 10 bases lying between them. The CDR3 bases are TGTGCCAGCAGGTGGGGCCCGTATGGCTACACCTTC. It is translated as CASRWGPYGYTF.

This chain connects TRBV6-5 to TRBJ1-2; D not certain. The CDR3 length is 16 residues. Trimming cost V 5 bases and J 3 bases, with 19 bases left between them. Germline V gives CDR1 MNHEY, CDR2 SVGAGI. As DNA, the CDR3 is TGTGCCAGCAGTCCACCCGGCGGTCGGGGAGACTATGGCTACACCTTC. This translates into CASSPPGGRGDYGYTF.

The chain is built from TRBV20-1 and TRBJ2-3, with a weak D call TRBD1 (5 bases). The germline V and J ends were trimmed by 2 bases and 4 bases, with 16 bases remaining between them. Germline V gene sequence: CDR1 DFQATT, CDR2 SNEGSKA (reference sequence). CDR3 length: 15 residues. The CDR3 DNA sequence: TGCAGTGCTAGAAAGAGCAGGGTAACATCAGATACGCAGTATTTT. Protein sequence: CSARKSRVTSDTQYF.

J is TRBJ2-3 and V is TRBV7-6; TRBD2 is a possible D gene (6 bases). V was shortened by 6 bases and J by 8 bases, with 15 bases between the two germline ends. Germline V gene sequence: CDR1 SGHVS, CDR2 FNYEAQ. This CDR3 is built from 13 residues. The CDR3 protein is CASRRGTLGTQYF. In DNA form, the CDR3 reads TGTGCCAGCAGACGCGGGACTCTGGGTACGCAGTATTTT.

The V call is TRBV7-3, the J call TRBJ2-1; 11 bases match TRBD2. V lost 2 bases and J lost 7; bases outside the gene matches: 7. The CDR3 is 16 amino acids. The germline CDR1 and CDR2 sequences are SGHTA and FQGTGA. DNA for the CDR3: TGTGCCAGCAGCTTATTAGCGGCTAGCGGGAGGAATGAGCAGTTCTTC. Encoded protein: CASSLLAASGRNEQFF.

The chain joins TRBV27 to TRBJ2-7, with D uncertain. Germline lookup yields CDR1 MNHEY and CDR2 SMNVEV (reference sequence). CDR3 size: 9 residues. V lost 11 bases, J lost 7 bases, and 9 bases lay in between. CDR3 in DNA: TGTGCCGGCCCAGCGGAGCAGTACTTC. It yields the protein CAGPAEQYF.

The J gene is TRBJ2-7, the V gene TRBV28; 9 bases map to TRBD2. Germline CDR1 reads MDHEN; CDR2 reads SYDVKM. This CDR3 region has 15 residues. Losses at the gene ends were 3 bases for V and 2 bases for J; bases not matched to a gene: 5. The CDR3 loop reads CASSLGSGSPYEQYF. CDR3 DNA: TGTGCCAGCAGTTTGGGTAGCGGGAGCCCCTACGAGCAGTACTTC.

The V call is TRBV6-1, the J call TRBJ2-7; 14 bases line up with TRBD2. CDR1 is MNHNS and CDR2 is SASEGT in the germline V gene. The CDR3 is made up of 15 amino acids. V lost 6 bases, J lost 7 bases, and 8 bases stayed unmatched. The chain's CDR3 is CASRWTSGRRNEQYF. The CDR3 coding sequence is TGTGCCAGCAGATGGACTAGCGGGAGGCGTAATGAGCAGTACTTC.

Only a few counts were recorded for this clonotype. V usage is TRBV29-1 and J usage is TRBJ2-5; a weak D match, TRBD1 (5 bases). The CDR3 has 13 amino acids. V lost 8 bases to trimming and J lost 5 bases, with 18 bases between them. CDR1 and CDR2 from the germline V gene are SQVTM and ANQGSEA. CDR3 sequence (DNA): TGCAGCACCAAGTACAGGTTGCGGGAGACCCAGTACTTC. Its translation is CSTKYRLRETQYF.

The chain is built from TRBV29-1 and TRBJ1-1; 7 bases line up with TRBD1. CDR3 length: 14 amino acids. Germline values: CDR1 SQVTM, CDR2 ANQGSEA. Trimming at V came to 4 bases and at J to 12 bases, leaving 17 bases not matched to a gene. Here the CDR3 DNA reads TGCAGCGTTGGGATATGGGCAGAGGACAGGACGTCTTTCTTT. Residues: CSVGIWAEDRTSFF.

V and J are TRBV29-1 and TRBJ2-3; 8 nucleotides align to TRBD1. CDR1 is SQVTM and CDR2 is ANQGSEA in the germline V gene. The V segment lost 7 bases and the J segment 4 bases; nucleotides outside the gene matches: 1. The CDR3 loop spans 11 amino acids. CDR3 nucleotide sequence: TGCAGCGCACAGGGGGCAGATACGCAGTATTTT. Translation gives CSAQGADTQYF.